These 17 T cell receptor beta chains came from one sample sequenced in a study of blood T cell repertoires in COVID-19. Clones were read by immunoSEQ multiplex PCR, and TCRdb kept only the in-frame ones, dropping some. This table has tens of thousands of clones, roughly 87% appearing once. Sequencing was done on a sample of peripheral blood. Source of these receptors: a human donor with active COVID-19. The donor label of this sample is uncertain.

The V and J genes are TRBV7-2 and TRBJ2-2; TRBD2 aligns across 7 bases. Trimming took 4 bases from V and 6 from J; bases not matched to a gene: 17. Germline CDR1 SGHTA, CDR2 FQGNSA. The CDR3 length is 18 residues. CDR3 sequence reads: CASSSIHSRGGVAGELFF. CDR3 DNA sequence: TGTGCCAGCAGCTCCATCCACTCTCGCGGGGGAGTTGCCGGGGAGCTGTTTTTT.

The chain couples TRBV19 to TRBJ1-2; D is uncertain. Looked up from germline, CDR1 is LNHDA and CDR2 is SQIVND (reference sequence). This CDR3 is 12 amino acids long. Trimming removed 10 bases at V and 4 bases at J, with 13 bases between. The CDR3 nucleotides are TGTGCCACTAGCCCTTATCCCTATGGCTACACCTTC. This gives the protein CATSPYPYGYTF.

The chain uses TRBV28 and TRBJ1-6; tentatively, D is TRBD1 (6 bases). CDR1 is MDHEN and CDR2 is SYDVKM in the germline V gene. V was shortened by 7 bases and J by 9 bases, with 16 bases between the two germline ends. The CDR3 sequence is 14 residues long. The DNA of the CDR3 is TGTGCCAGCACGGTAGGGGGAAGCAGTTCACCCCTCCACTTT. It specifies CASTVGGSSSPLHF. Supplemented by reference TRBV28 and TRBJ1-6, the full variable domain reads DVKVTQSSRYLVKRTGEKVFLECVQDMDHENMFWYRQDPGLGLRLIYFSYDVKMKEKGDIPEGYSVSREKKERFSLILESASTNQTSMYLCASTVGGSSSPLHFGNGTRLTVT.

As DNA, the CDR3 is TGTGCCTGGAATTCCCGACAGGGGTCAGACGAGCAGTACTTC. Amino acid sequence: CAWNSRQGSDEQYF. This chain links TRBV30 with TRBJ2-7; 8 bases are shared with TRBD1. The CDR3 has 14 residues. Germline CDR1 GTSNPN, CDR2 SVGIG (reference sequence). Trimming cost V 4 bases and J 5 bases; bases outside gene matches: 10.

This CDR3 reads CSVEGTVGGLKNIQYF. For the CDR3, the DNA is TGCAGCGTTGAAGGCACCGTAGGGGGTCTCAAAAACATTCAGTACTTC. The chain uses TRBV29-1 and TRBJ2-4; the D gene is possibly TRBD1 (6 bases). This CDR3 contains 16 residues. Trimming took off 1 base at V and 3 bases at J, with 16 bases between the two ends. CDR1 and CDR2 (germline): SQVTM, ANQGSEA.

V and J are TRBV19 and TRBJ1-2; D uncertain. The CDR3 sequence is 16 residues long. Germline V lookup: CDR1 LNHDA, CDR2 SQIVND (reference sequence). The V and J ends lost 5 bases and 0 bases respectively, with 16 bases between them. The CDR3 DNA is TGTGCCAGTAGTGTTATGCTCTCGGGAGCTAACTATGGCTACACCTTC. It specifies CASSVMLSGANYGYTF.

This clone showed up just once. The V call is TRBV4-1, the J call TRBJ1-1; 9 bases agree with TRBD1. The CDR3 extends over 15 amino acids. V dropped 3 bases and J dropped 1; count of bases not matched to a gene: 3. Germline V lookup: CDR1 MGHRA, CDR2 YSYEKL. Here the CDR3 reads CASSHRTGANTEAFF. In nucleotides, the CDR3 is TGCGCCAGCAGCCATCGGACAGGGGCGAACACTGAAGCTTTCTTT.

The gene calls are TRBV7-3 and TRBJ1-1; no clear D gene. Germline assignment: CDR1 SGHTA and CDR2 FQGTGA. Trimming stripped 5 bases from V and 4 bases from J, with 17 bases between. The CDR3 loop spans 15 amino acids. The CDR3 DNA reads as TGTGCCAGCAGCCCAAACCGAGGGTATGTCACTGAAGCTTTCTTT. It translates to CASSPNRGYVTEAFF.

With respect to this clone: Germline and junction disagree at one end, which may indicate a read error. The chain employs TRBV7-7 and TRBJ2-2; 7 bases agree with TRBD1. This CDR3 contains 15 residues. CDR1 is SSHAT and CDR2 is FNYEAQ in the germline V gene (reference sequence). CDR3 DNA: TGTGCTAGCAGCTTAAGCACAGGGGTCTCCGGGGAGCTGTTTTTT. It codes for CASSLSTGVSGELFF. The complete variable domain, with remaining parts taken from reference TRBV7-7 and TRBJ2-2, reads GAGVSQSPRYKVTKRGQDVTLRCDPISSHATLYWYQQALGQGPEFLTYFNYEAQPDKSGLPSDRFSAERPEGSISTLTIQRTEQRDSAMYRCASSLSTGVSGELFFGEGSRLTVL.

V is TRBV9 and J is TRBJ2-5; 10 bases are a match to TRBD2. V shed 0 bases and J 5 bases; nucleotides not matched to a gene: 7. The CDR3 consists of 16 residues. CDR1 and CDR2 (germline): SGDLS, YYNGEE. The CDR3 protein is CASSVAAGLAHETQYF. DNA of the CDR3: TGTGCCAGCAGCGTAGCCGCGGGACTAGCGCATGAGACCCAGTACTTC.

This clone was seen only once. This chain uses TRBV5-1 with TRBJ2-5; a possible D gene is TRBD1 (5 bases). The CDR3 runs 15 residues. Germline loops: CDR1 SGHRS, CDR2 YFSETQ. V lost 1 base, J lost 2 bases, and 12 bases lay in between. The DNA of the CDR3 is TGCGCCAGCAGCTTGTTAGGCACAGGTCAAGAGACCCAGTACTTC. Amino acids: CASSLLGTGQETQYF.

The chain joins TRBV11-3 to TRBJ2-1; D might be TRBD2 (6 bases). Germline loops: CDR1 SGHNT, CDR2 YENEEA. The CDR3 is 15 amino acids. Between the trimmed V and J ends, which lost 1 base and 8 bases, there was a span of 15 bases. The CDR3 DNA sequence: TGTGCCAGCAGCTTAGGGCGGCGCGGGGCCGATGAGCAGTTCTTC. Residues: CASSLGRRGADEQFF.

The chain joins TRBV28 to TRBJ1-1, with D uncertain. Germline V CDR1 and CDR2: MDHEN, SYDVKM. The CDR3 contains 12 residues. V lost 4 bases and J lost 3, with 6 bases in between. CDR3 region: CASSSQDTEAFF. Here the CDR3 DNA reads TGTGCCAGCAGTTCCCAGGACACTGAAGCTTTCTTT.

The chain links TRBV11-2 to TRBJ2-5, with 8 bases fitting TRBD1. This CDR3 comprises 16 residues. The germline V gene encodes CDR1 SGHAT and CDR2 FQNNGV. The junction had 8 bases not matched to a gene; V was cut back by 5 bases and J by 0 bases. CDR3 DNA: TGTGCCAGCAGCAAAGGACAGGGAATAAACCAAGAGACCCAGTACTTC. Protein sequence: CASSKGQGINQETQYF.

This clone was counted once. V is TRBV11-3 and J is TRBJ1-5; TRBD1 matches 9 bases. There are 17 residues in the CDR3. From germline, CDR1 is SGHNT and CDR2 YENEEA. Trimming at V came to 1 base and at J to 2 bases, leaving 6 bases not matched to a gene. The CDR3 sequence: CASSLGDRAKGNQPQHF. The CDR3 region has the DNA TGTGCCAGCAGCTTAGGGGACAGGGCCAAGGGCAATCAGCCCCAGCATTTT.

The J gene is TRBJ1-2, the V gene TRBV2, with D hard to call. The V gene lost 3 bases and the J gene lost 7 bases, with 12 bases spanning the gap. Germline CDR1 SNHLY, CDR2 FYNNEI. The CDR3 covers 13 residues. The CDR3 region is CASSDTTTGGYTF. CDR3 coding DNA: TGTGCCAGCAGTGATACAACAACGGGTGGCTACACCTTC. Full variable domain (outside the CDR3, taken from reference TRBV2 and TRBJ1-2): EPEVTQTPSHQVTQMGQEVILRCVPISNHLYFYWYRQILGQKVEFLVSFYNNEISEKSEIFDDQFSVERPDGSNFTLKIRSTKLEDSAMYFCASSDTTTGGYTFGSGTRLTVV.

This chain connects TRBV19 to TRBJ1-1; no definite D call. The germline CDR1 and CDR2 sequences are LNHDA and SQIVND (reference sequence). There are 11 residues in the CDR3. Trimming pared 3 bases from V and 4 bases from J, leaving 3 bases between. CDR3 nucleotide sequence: TGTGCCAGTAGTATCGTCACTGAAGCTTTCTTT. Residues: CASSIVTEAFF.